Following are 28 T cell receptor beta chains from one sample sequenced in a study of blood T cell repertoires in COVID-19. Measured with immunoSEQ multiplex PCR; TCRdb has only the in-frame clones, and not every one. Here the sample spans some 73,000 clones, around 90% being singletons. Sequenced input: peripheral blood. The source is a human donor in a cohort sampled during active COVID-19.

This clone was detected only once. The rearrangement links TRBV9 to TRBJ1-3; D is unclear. Germline values: CDR1 SGDLS, CDR2 YYNGEE. This CDR3 contains 15 residues. Between the trimmed V and J ends, which lost 0 bases and 0 bases, there was a span of 7 bases. CDR3 in amino acids: CASSVGGISGNTIYF. As DNA, the CDR3 is TGTGCCAGCAGCGTAGGAGGAATCTCTGGAAACACCATATATTTT.

In regard to this clone: Other nucleotide sequences in the sample specify the same CDR3. This sequence joins TRBV5-1 and TRBJ1-2; D gene ambiguous. There are 12 residues in the CDR3. Germline V gives CDR1 SGHRS, CDR2 YFSETQ. Trimming pared 3 bases from V and 6 bases from J, leaving 9 bases between. Here the CDR3 reads CASSSPGDGYTF. The CDR3 region has the DNA TGCGCCAGCAGCTCCCCCGGGGATGGCTACACCTTC.

The chain couples TRBV24-1 to TRBJ1-5, with D unclear. V lost 3 bases to trimming and J lost 2 bases, with 10 bases between them. The CDR3 has 15 amino acids. Per germline, CDR1 KGHDR and CDR2 SFDVKD. As DNA, the CDR3 is TGTGCCACCAGTGATGGAGCTTCGGGCAATCAGCCCCAGCATTTT. Its translation: CATSDGASGNQPQHF.

This chain joins TRBV9 and TRBJ2-3; TRBD2 matches 10 bases. The ends lost 0 bases at V and 7 bases at J; junction bases unmatched: 5. From germline, CDR1 is SGDLS and CDR2 YYNGEE. This CDR3 spans 15 amino acids. In DNA, the CDR3 is TGTGCCAGCAGCGTAGAGAGCGGGGGGGCGTATACGCAGTATTTT. Translation gives CASSVESGGAYTQYF.

V and J are TRBV4-1 and TRBJ1-1; 8 positions agree with TRBD1. The trim removed 6 bases at V and 5 bases at J, leaving 8 bases unmatched. Germline CDR1 and CDR2: MGHRA and YSYEKL. The length of the CDR3 is 14 residues. Written as DNA, the CDR3 is TGCGCCAGCAGAGAGACAGGGGTGGATACTGAAGCTTTCTTT. Translated, it gives CASRETGVDTEAFF.

The chain is built from TRBV6-5 and TRBJ2-6, with D perhaps TRBD1 (5 bases). There are 15 residues in the CDR3. Deletions cut 8 bases from V and 0 bases from J, with 11 bases between. Germline loops: CDR1 MNHEY, CDR2 SVGAGI. CDR3 nucleotides: TGTGCCAGCGGGGTAGGGGACTCTGGGGCCAACGTCCTGACTTTC. Its protein product is CASGVGDSGANVLTF.

The CDR3 spells CASSAGTLNTEAFF. In DNA form, the CDR3 reads TGTGCCAGCTCCGCCGGGACATTGAACACTGAAGCTTTCTTT. The V and J genes are TRBV18 and TRBJ1-1, with TRBD1 as a possible D gene (6 bases). This CDR3 has 14 amino acids. Trimming cost V 6 bases and J 0 bases, with 11 bases left between them. Germline V gene lookup returns CDR1 KGHSH and CDR2 LQKENI.

The V call is TRBV12-3 or TRBV12-4, the J call TRBJ1-6; D gene uncertain. The V and J ends lost 3 bases and 8 bases respectively, with 8 bases between them. CDR3 length: 13 amino acids. The CDR3 loop is CASSLAAYSPLHF. Here the CDR3 DNA reads TGTGCCAGCAGTTTGGCCGCTTATTCACCCCTCCACTTT.

The chain joins TRBV11-3 to TRBJ2-3; TRBD1 matches at 7 bases. Trimming took 0 bases from V and 4 from J; bases not matched to a gene: 1. This CDR3 contains 14 residues. Germline CDR1 and CDR2: SGHNT and YENEEA. Written as DNA, the CDR3 is TGTGCCAGCAGCTTAGATGACAGGGCAGATACGCAGTATTTT. Translated, it gives CASSLDDRADTQYF.

The chain has TRBV9 and TRBJ1-3; maybe TRBD1 (5 bases). Germline V gene lookup returns CDR1 SGDLS and CDR2 YYNGEE. V gave up 0 bases and J gave up 0 bases, with 22 bases separating them. The CDR3 has 20 residues. The CDR3 DNA is TGTGCCAGCAGCGTAGACGGGCGGGGGGGGGTACACGGCTCTGGAAACACCATATATTTT. It translates to CASSVDGRGGVHGSGNTIYF. The full variable domain, rest sourced from reference TRBV9 and TRBJ1-3, is DSGVTQTPKHLITATGQRVTLRCSPRSGDLSVYWYQQSLDQGLQFLIQYYNGEERAKGNILERFSAQQFPDLHSELNLSSLELGDSALYFCASSVDGRGGVHGSGNTIYFGEGSWLTVV.

The chain couples TRBV18 to TRBJ1-4, with TRBD1 matching 7 bases. CDR1 is KGHSH, CDR2 LQKENI, per germline. This CDR3 is built from 13 residues. V lost 4 bases to trimming and J lost 5 bases; unmatched junction nucleotides: 1. In nucleotides, the CDR3 is TGTGCCAGCTCACGGGACAGAAATGAAAAACTGTTTTTT. Its protein is CASSRDRNEKLFF.

The chain carries TRBV10-3 and TRBJ2-1; 7 bases align to TRBD2. Germline-derived CDR1 and CDR2 are ENHRY and SYGVKD. The J segment lost 5 bases and the V segment lost 1 base, leaving 5 bases of the junction unmatched. The CDR3 sequence is 15 residues long. In nucleotides, the CDR3 is TGTGCCATCAGTGAGTGGCGGGGGTACAACAATGAGCAGTTCTTC. It codes for CAISEWRGYNNEQFF.

The V call is TRBV5-1, the J call TRBJ1-2; 12 bases are shared with TRBD1. Germline V lookup: CDR1 SGHRS, CDR2 YFSETQ. The V gene end was trimmed by 0 bases and the J gene end by 4 bases; junction bases not matched to a gene: 7. This CDR3 is 17 amino acids long. CDR3 DNA sequence: TGCGCCAGCAGCTTGGCCGCGGGGACAGGGGGCGTCTATGGCTACACCTTC. Its translation: CASSLAAGTGGVYGYTF. Drawing the rest from reference TRBV5-1 and TRBJ1-2, the complete variable domain is KAGVTQTPRYLIKTRGQQVTLSCSPISGHRSVSWYQQTPGQGLQFLFEYFSETQRNKGNFPGRFSGRQFSNSRSEMNVSTLELGDSALYLCASSLAAGTGGVYGYTFGSGTRLTVV.

The J gene is TRBJ1-1, the V gene TRBV7-9; no clear D gene. The V end lost 3 bases, the J end lost 2 bases, and 4 bases lay between the germline ends. The CDR3 is made up of 12 amino acids. CDR1 is SEHNR and CDR2 is FQNEAQ in the germline V gene (reference sequence). The CDR3 spells CASSFGNTEAFF. CDR3 DNA: TGTGCCAGCAGCTTCGGTAACACTGAAGCTTTCTTT.

CDR3 protein: CASSDQVNQPQHF. In DNA form, the CDR3 reads TGTGCCAGCAGTGACCAGGTGAATCAGCCCCAGCATTTT. This chain uses TRBV2 with TRBJ1-5; D uncertain. The CDR3 runs to 13 residues. CDR1 is SNHLY, CDR2 FYNNEI, per germline. Trimming took 3 bases from V and 4 from J, leaving 7 bases between them.

The V and J genes are TRBV24-1 and TRBJ2-2, with 8 positions matching TRBD2. The CDR3 is 16 amino acids. J lost 7 bases, V lost 5 bases, and 11 bases had no gene match. Germline V gene data show CDR1 as KGHDR and CDR2 as SFDVKD. The DNA for the CDR3 is TGTGCCACCAGTGGCAGCGGGGGAACCCCACTCGGGGAGCTGTTTTTT. Its translation: CATSGSGGTPLGELFF.

The chain has TRBV7-2 and TRBJ2-7, with TRBD2 identical over 11 bases. There are 15 residues in the CDR3. The J segment lost 4 bases and the V segment lost 5 bases, leaving 7 bases of the junction unmatched. CDR1 and CDR2 from the germline V gene are SGHTA and FQGNSA. CDR3 sequence: CASSVSGGAQYEQYF. The DNA for the CDR3 is TGTGCCAGCAGCGTTAGCGGGGGGGCTCAGTACGAGCAGTACTTC.

The rearrangement uses TRBV7-2 and TRBJ1-5, with a weak D call TRBD1 (6 bases). The CDR3 has 16 residues. In germline, CDR1 is SGHTA, CDR2 FQGNSA. V was clipped by 5 bases and J by 2 bases, with 16 bases between them. CDR3 in amino acids: CASSRSQGMGNQPQHF. The CDR3 coding sequence is TGTGCCAGCAGCCGTTCACAGGGAATGGGCAATCAGCCCCAGCATTTT.

The rearrangement uses TRBV6-2 or TRBV6-3 and TRBJ2-7; 8 bases fit TRBD1. Germline V gene data show CDR1 as MNHEY and CDR2 as SVGEGT. This CDR3 region has 16 residues. V was clipped by 2 bases and J by 5 bases; unmatched bases: 11. CDR3 sequence: CASSYRAGQATHEQYF. The CDR3, as DNA: TGTGCCAGCAGTTACCGCGCGGGACAGGCGACCCACGAGCAGTACTTC.

The gene calls are TRBV6-5 and TRBJ2-5; TRBD2 agrees at 8 bases. The V segment lost 0 bases and the J segment 2 bases; nucleotides outside the gene matches: 5. The CDR3 has 16 residues. Looked up from germline, CDR1 is MNHEY and CDR2 is SVGAGI. The CDR3 protein is CASSYSRLAGQETQYF. The CDR3 DNA reads as TGTGCCAGCAGTTACTCGAGGCTAGCGGGTCAAGAGACCCAGTACTTC.

The rearrangement uses TRBV5-4 and TRBJ2-5; a possible D gene is TRBD2 (5 bases). CDR1 SGHNT and CDR2 YYREEE come from the germline V gene (reference sequence). This CDR3 region has 16 residues. V lost 1 base, J lost 2 bases, and 15 bases lay in between. The CDR3 spells CASSLYGERRQETQYF. The CDR3 DNA sequence: TGTGCCAGCAGCTTGTATGGCGAGCGGAGACAAGAGACCCAGTACTTC.

The V call is TRBV5-4, the J call TRBJ1-2, with D unclear. The CDR3 covers 15 residues. Germline V CDR1 and CDR2: SGHNT, YYREEE (reference sequence). V was shortened by 2 bases and J by 8 bases, with 19 bases between the two germline ends. The CDR3 region is CASSFPQTRSGGYTF. The CDR3 DNA is TGTGCCAGCAGCTTTCCCCAGACTCGTTCCGGGGGCTACACCTTC.

A few counts support this clone. The sample has other DNA sequences that encode this CDR3 too. The chain carries TRBV18 and TRBJ1-6; 11 bases align to TRBD1. The length of the CDR3 is 15 residues. Germline loops: CDR1 KGHSH, CDR2 LQKENI. With V trimmed by 3 bases and J by 7 bases, 2 bases remained unmatched. CDR3 sequence: CASSPGTGGNSPLHF. CDR3 nucleotides: TGTGCCAGCTCACCGGGGACAGGGGGGAATTCACCCCTCCACTTT. Supplemented by reference TRBV18 and TRBJ1-6, the full variable domain reads NAGVMQNPRHLVRRRGQEARLRCSPMKGHSHVYWYRQLPEEGLKFMVYLQKENIIDESGMPKERFSAEFPKEGPSILRIQQVVRGDSAAYFCASSPGTGGNSPLHFGNGTRLTVT.

The chain is built from TRBV5-5 and TRBJ2-7; D unclear. V was pared by 2 bases and J by 3 bases, with 12 bases between. Germline-derived CDR1 and CDR2 are SGHKS and YYEKEE (reference sequence). This CDR3 region has 14 residues. The CDR3 DNA reads as TGTGCCAGCAGCTTTGGCCCATTCCTCTACGAGCAGTACTTC. Translation gives CASSFGPFLYEQYF.

The V gene is TRBV7-2, the J gene TRBJ2-5, with TRBD2 matching over 11 bases. Unmatched junction bases numbered 3, after V lost 5 bases and J lost 1 base. The CDR3 runs 15 residues. Germline-derived CDR1 and CDR2 are SGHTA and FQGNSA. The CDR3: CASSQGLAAQETQYF. CDR3 in DNA: TGTGCCAGCAGCCAGGGACTAGCGGCCCAAGAGACCCAGTACTTC.

The rearrangement uses TRBV19 and TRBJ1-5; TRBD1 aligns across 10 bases. Germline CDR1 is LNHDA and CDR2 is SQIVND (reference sequence). V dropped 5 bases and J dropped 6; count of bases not matched to a gene: 7. The CDR3 spans 15 residues. DNA of the CDR3: TGTGCCAGTAGTTCGGACAGGGGGGTAGGTCAGCCCCAGCATTTT. It yields the protein CASSSDRGVGQPQHF.

Here the CDR3 DNA reads TGTGCCAGTAGTATAAAGGGGCCAGGGGGAACTGAAGCTTTCTTT. This gives the protein CASSIKGPGGTEAFF. The chain carries TRBV19 and TRBJ1-1; TRBD1 aligns across 7 bases. Germline V gene lookup returns CDR1 LNHDA and CDR2 SQIVND (reference sequence). The CDR3 contains 15 residues. V lost 2 bases and J lost 5; bases outside the gene matches: 8. Full variable domain (rest looked up from reference TRBV19 and TRBJ1-1): DGGITQSPKYLFRKEGQNVTLSCEQNLNHDAMYWYRQDPGQGLRLIYYSQIVNDFQKGDIAEGYSVSREKKESFPLTVTSAQKNPTAFYLCASSIKGPGGTEAFFGQGTRLTVV.

V is TRBV5-1 and J is TRBJ1-6, with no clear D. V was cut by 4 bases and J by 6 bases, with 11 bases left in between. The CDR3 has 14 residues. Germline assignment: CDR1 SGHRS and CDR2 YFSETQ. CDR3 in amino acids: CASSAYGGNSPLHF. CDR3 DNA sequence: TGCGCCAGCAGCGCATATGGAGGTAATTCACCCCTCCACTTT.